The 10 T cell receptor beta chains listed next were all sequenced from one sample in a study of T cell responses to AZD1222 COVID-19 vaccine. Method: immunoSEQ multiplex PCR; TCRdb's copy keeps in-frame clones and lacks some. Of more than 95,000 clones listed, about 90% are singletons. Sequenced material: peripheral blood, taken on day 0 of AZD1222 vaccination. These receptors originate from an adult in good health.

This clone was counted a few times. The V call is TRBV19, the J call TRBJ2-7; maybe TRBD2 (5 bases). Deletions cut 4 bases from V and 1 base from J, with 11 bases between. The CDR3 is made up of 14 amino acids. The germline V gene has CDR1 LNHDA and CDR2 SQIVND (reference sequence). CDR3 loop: CASSNGRGSYEQYF. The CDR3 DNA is TGTGCCAGTAGTAACGGACGGGGTTCCTACGAGCAGTACTTC. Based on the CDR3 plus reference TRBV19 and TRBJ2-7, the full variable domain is DGGITQSPKYLFRKEGQNVTLSCEQNLNHDAMYWYRQDPGQGLRLIYYSQIVNDFQKGDIAEGYSVSREKKESFPLTVTSAQKNPTAFYLCASSNGRGSYEQYFGPGTRLTVT.

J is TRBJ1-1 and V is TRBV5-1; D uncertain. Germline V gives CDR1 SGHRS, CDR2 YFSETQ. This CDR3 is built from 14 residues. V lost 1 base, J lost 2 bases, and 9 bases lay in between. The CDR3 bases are TGCGCCAGCAGCTTGTTCCGTGAAAACACTGAAGCTTTCTTT. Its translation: CASSLFRENTEAFF. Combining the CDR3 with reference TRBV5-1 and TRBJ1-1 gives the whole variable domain KAGVTQTPRYLIKTRGQQVTLSCSPISGHRSVSWYQQTPGQGLQFLFEYFSETQRNKGNFPGRFSGRQFSNSRSEMNVSTLELGDSALYLCASSLFRENTEAFFGQGTRLTVV.

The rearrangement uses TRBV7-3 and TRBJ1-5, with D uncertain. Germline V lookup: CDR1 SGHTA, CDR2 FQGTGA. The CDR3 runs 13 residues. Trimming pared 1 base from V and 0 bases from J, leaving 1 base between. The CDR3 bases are TGTGCCAGCAGCTTAAATAGCAATCAGCCCCAGCATTTT. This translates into CASSLNSNQPQHF.

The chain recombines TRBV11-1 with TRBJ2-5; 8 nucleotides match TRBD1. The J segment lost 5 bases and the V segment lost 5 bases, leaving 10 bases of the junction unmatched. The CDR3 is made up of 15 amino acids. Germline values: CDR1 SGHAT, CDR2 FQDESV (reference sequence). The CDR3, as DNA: TGTGCCAGCAGCCCTCGGGACAGGCAGTCGGAGACCCAGTACTTC. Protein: CASSPRDRQSETQYF.

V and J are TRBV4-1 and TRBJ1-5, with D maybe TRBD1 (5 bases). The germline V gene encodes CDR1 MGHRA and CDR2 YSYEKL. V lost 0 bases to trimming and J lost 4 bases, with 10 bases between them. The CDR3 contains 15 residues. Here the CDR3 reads CASSQDQGGNQPQHF. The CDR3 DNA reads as TGCGCCAGCAGCCAAGATCAGGGAGGGAATCAGCCCCAGCATTTT.

CDR3 region: CASSFGAGPSSYNSPLHF. CDR3 DNA: TGTGCCAGCAGCTTTGGGGCAGGGCCCAGCTCCTATAATTCACCCCTCCACTTT. V usage is TRBV5-4 and J usage is TRBJ1-6; the D gene is possibly TRBD1 (5 bases). Trimming left V 2 bases short and J 0 bases short, with 15 bases between. Germline lookup yields CDR1 SGHNT and CDR2 YYREEE (reference sequence). The length of the CDR3 is 18 residues.

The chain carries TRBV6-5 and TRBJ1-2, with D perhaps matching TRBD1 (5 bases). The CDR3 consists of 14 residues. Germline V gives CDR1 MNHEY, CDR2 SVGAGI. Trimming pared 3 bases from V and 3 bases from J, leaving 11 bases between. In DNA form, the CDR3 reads TGTGCCAGCAGTTATCAGGGAGGGTACTATGGCTACACCTTC. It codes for CASSYQGGYYGYTF.

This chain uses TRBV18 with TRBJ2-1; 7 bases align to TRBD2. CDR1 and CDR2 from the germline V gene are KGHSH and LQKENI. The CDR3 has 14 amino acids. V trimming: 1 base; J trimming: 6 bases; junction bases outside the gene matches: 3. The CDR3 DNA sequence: TGTGCCAGCTCACCACAGGGGAGGGGCAATGAGCAGTTCTTC. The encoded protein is CASSPQGRGNEQFF. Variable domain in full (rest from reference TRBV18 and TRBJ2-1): NAGVMQNPRHLVRRRGQEARLRCSPMKGHSHVYWYRQLPEEGLKFMVYLQKENIIDESGMPKERFSAEFPKEGPSILRIQQVVRGDSAAYFCASSPQGRGNEQFFGPGTRLTVL.

The CDR3 DNA follows: TGTGCCAGCAGTCCGGGGGGAGGCGAGCAGTTCTTC. Translated: CASSPGGGEQFF. The chain recombines TRBV12-3 or TRBV12-4 with TRBJ2-1, with 7 bases identical to TRBD2. CDR3 length equals 12 residues. With V trimmed by 5 bases and J by 10 bases, 5 bases remained unmatched.

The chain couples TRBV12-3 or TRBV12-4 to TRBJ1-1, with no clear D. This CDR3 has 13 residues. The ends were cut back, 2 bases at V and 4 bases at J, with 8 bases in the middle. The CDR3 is CASSLYSATEAFF. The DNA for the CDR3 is TGTGCCAGCAGTTTATATAGCGCCACTGAAGCTTTCTTT.